This T cell receptor (beta chain) comes out of a study of blood T cell repertoires in COVID-19. Across the whole study: From the United States, Italy and Spain came samples of acute and convalescent COVID-19. From T cells, B-cell-depleted T cells, or PBMCs came the material, which was cDNA or gDNA.

TCRdb's table, derived via immunoSEQ multiplex PCR, lists solely in-frame clones and lacks some. The data hold a few hundred thousand clones, with approximately 78% observed a single time. The germline V gene encodes CDR1 MGHDK and CDR2 SYGVNS. CDR3 length: 14 amino acids. Deletions cut 2 bases from V and 12 bases from J, with 17 bases between. This sequence originates from a woman of 80 years or more with acute or convalescent COVID-19. The chain combines TRBV25-1 with TRBJ1-3; perhaps TRBD1 as D (5 bases). The sequenced sample was peripheral blood. The CDR3 sequence is CASSEPGAGAVIYF. As DNA, the CDR3 is TGTGCCAGCAGTGAACCTGGGGCAGGTGCGGTCATATATTTT.